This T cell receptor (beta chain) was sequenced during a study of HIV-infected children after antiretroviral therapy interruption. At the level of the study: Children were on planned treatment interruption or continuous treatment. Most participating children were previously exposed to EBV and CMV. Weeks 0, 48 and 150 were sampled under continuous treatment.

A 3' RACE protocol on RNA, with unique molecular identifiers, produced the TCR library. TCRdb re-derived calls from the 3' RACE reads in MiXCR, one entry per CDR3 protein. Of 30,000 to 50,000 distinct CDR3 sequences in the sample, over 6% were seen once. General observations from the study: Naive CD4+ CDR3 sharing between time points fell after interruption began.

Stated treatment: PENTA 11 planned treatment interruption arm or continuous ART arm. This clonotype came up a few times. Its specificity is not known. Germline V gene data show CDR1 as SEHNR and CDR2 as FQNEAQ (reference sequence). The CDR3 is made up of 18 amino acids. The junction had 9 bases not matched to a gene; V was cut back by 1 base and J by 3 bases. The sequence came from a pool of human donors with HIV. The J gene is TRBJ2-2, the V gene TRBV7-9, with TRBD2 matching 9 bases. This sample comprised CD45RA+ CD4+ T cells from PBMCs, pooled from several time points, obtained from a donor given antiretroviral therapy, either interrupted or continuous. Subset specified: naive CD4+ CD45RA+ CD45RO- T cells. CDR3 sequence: CASSLGWASGIDTGELFF. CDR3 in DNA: TGTGCCAGCAGCTTAGGCTGGGCTAGCGGGATCGACACCGGGGAGCTGTTTTTT.